Shown below are 6 T cell receptor beta chains from a single sample sequenced in a study of cytomegalovirus exposure and HLA in healthy donors. The PCR had 60 Vbeta and 13 Jbeta primers. Clones were read by immunoSEQ multiplex PCR, and TCRdb kept only the in-frame ones, dropping some. Of approximately 190,000 clones listed, more than 65% are singletons. Sequencing used PBMCs. These receptors all come from a woman in her 30s in good health and CMV-seropositive.

This clone appeared once. The chain combines TRBV29-1 with TRBJ2-1; D is perhaps TRBD1 (5 bases). Germline lookup yields CDR1 SQVTM and CDR2 ANQGSEA. Trimming removed 4 bases at V and 8 bases at J, with 9 bases between. The CDR3 is made up of 11 amino acids. The CDR3 DNA follows: TGCAGCGTTGTGGACAACGATGAGCAGTTCTTC. This gives the protein CSVVDNDEQFF.

J is TRBJ2-1 and V is TRBV2, with 7 positions matching TRBD1. The CDR3 totals 13 residues. Trimming cost V 8 bases and J 2 bases; bases outside gene matches: 3. The germline V gene encodes CDR1 SNHLY and CDR2 FYNNEI. The CDR3 here is CASLQGTYNEQFF. Here the CDR3 DNA reads TGTGCCAGCCTACAGGGGACCTACAATGAGCAGTTCTTC.

This clone was seen a few times. This chain connects TRBV5-1 to TRBJ1-6; D uncertain. Germline CDR1 is SGHRS and CDR2 is YFSETQ. The CDR3 covers 16 residues. The V end was cut by 0 bases, the J end by 4 bases, with 11 bases between. The CDR3 DNA is TGCGCCAGCAGCTTGGGAGGTTCAAGGTATAATTCACCCCTCCACTTT. Its translation is CASSLGGSRYNSPLHF.

This chain joins TRBV27 and TRBJ2-7, with 11 nucleotides matching TRBD2. CDR1 is MNHEY and CDR2 is SMNVEV in the germline V gene (reference sequence). J was trimmed by 2 bases and V by 6 bases; bases with no gene match: 18. There are 19 residues in the CDR3. The CDR3 DNA sequence: TGTGCCAGCAGGAGAGCTTGGTCCAGTGGGACTAGCGGAACCTACGAGCAGTACTTC. This encodes CASRRAWSSGTSGTYEQYF.

This chain connects TRBV5-5 to TRBJ2-4; 7 nucleotides line up with TRBD1. Trimming cost V 8 bases and J 7 bases; bases outside gene matches: 18. Germline CDR1 reads SGHKS; CDR2 reads YYEKEE (reference sequence). The CDR3 has 16 amino acids. CDR3 residues: CASLQDREGWRNIQYF. CDR3 bases: TGTGCCAGTCTACAAGACAGGGAAGGGTGGAGGAACATTCAGTACTTC.

As to this clone: This same CDR3 is encoded by further DNA sequences in the sample. The CDR3 nucleotides are TGCGCCAGCAGCCTAGTAGGGGCAGACGCCGCTACGGTGCAGTACTTC. Translating gives CASSLVGADAATVQYF. This rearrangement joins TRBV5-1 to TRBJ2-7; tentative D call: TRBD1 (5 bases). V gave up 4 bases and J gave up 9 bases, with 26 bases separating them. The CDR3 consists of 16 residues. The germline V gene has CDR1 SGHRS and CDR2 YFSETQ.